The source of this T cell receptor (beta chain) is a study of T cells in Graves' hyperthyroidism and ophthalmopathy. Concerning this clonotype itself: Its matching antigen is unknown.

CDR3 length equals 17 residues. V lost 6 bases to trimming and J lost 1 base; unmatched junction nucleotides: 7. Amplification of TCR beta CDR3 regions used RNA as the template. During a first-round RT-PCR of the TCR CDR3, the HTBI primer set was used. TCRdb used MiXCR to reprocess the multiplex PCR reads, holding one entry per CDR3 protein. The sample holds around 420,000 distinct CDR3 sequences, about an eighth seen once. Study results and caveats: Within blood appeared most thyroid clonotypes that had expanded above 0.001.

For Graves' hyperthyroidism to be stable, ophthalmopathy could not progress within 18 months. With a duration under 2 months, the hyperthyroidism was newly diagnosed in patients aged 18 to 65. Criteria for exclusion of patients were uncontrolled infection, other autoimmune disease, pregnancy or lactation. The source material was blood. The source is a woman under 30 with Graves' hyperthyroidism. The chain has TRBV12-3 or TRBV12-4 and TRBJ2-2; 11 nucleotides agree with TRBD2. As DNA, the CDR3 is TGTGCCAGCAGAAGCGGACTAGCGGGTCTGAACACCGGGGAGCTGTTTTTT. Encoded protein: CASRSGLAGLNTGELFF.